The clone carrying this T cell receptor (beta chain) was recorded at least ten times. After removal of 0 bases from V and 5 bases from J, the junction contained 6 bases not matched to a gene. Looked up from germline, CDR1 is SQVTM and CDR2 is ANQGSEA. This CDR3 is 14 amino acids long. The record originates from a study of T-cell reconstitution after alpha-beta-depleted transplantation in children. The TCRbeta library was prepared with unique molecular identifiers. MiXCR was run by TCRdb on the PCR reads, yielding one entry per CDR3 protein. The table records roughly 350,000 distinct CDR3 sequences, 10% of them present only once.

This clonotype was obtained from a human donor who donated a stem cell graft to a child with acute lymphoblastic leukemia. The sample in question was PBMCs from the stem cell graft donor, obtained from the stem cell graft. The chain links TRBV29-1 to TRBJ1-2; TRBD1 agrees at 7 bases. CDR3 residues: CSVEEAGGGYGYTF. The CDR3 DNA follows: TGCAGCGTTGAAGAGGCAGGGGGAGGTTATGGCTACACCTTC.